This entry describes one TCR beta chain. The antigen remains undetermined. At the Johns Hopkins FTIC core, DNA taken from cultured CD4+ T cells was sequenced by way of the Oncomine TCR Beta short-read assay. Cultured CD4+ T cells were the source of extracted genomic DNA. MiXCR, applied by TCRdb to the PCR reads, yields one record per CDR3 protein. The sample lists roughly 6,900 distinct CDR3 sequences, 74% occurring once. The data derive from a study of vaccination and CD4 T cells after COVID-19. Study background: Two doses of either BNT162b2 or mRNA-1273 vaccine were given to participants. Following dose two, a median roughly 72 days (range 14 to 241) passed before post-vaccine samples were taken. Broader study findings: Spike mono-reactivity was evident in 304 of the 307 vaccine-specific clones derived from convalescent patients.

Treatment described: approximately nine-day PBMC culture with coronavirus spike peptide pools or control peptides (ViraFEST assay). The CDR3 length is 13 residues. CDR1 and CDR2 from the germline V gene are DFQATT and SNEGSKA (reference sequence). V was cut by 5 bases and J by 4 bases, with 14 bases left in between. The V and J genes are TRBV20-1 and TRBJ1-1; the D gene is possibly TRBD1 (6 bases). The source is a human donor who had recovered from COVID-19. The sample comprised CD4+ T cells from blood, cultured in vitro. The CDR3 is CSAQPAGVTEAFF. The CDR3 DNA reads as TGCAGTGCTCAACCGGCAGGGGTCACTGAAGCTTTCTTT.